Listed below are T cell receptor beta chains from one sample, sequenced in a study of blood T cell repertoires in COVID-19. TCRdb's table, derived via immunoSEQ multiplex PCR, lists solely in-frame clones and lacks some. The sample lists about 280,000 clones; about 85% were seen once. The sequenced sample was PBMCs or T cells enriched from blood (not recorded which). These receptors all come from a woman aged 45-65 years who had recovered from COVID-19. CDR3s include the opening cysteine and the closing phenylalanine or tryptophan. D genes are given only for firm matches. Size tells how often a clone was seen (once, few, many) or the class of an expanded clone, and some rows leave it out.

clone size: -
D gene: TRBD1
V gene: TRBV19
J gene: TRBJ1-4
CDR3 DNA: TGTGCCACCTCGGGACAGGGGAATGAAAAACTGTTTTTT
CDR3 protein: CATSGQGNEKLFF

clone size: -
D gene: -
V gene: TRBV7-9
J gene: TRBJ1-2
CDR3 DNA: TGTGCCAGCAGCTCTACTATCCGACAGAAAGCGGGTGGCTACACCTTC
CDR3 protein: CASSSTIRQKAGGYTF

clone size: -
D gene: -
V gene: TRBV19
J gene: TRBJ1-5
CDR3 DNA: TGTGCCAGTAGTATTGGGGCAGTTAATCAGCCCCAGCATTTT
CDR3 protein: CASSIGAVNQPQHF

clone size: -
D gene: TRBD1
V gene: TRBV5-8
J gene: TRBJ1-2
CDR3 DNA: TGTGCCAGCAGCTTGGACAGGGGCGGCTATGGCTACACCTTC
CDR3 protein: CASSLDRGGYGYTF

clone size: -
D gene: TRBD2
V gene: TRBV20-1
J gene: TRBJ2-7
CDR3 DNA: TGCAGTGCTAGTCAAGGGGCGGGAGACGACGAGCAGTACTTC
CDR3 protein: CSASQGAGDDEQYF

clone size: -
D gene: -
V gene: TRBV5-1
J gene: TRBJ1-3
CDR3 DNA: TGCGCCAGCAGCTTGGCGGGATACGGAAACACCATATATTTT
CDR3 protein: CASSLAGYGNTIYF

clone size: -
D gene: -
V gene: TRBV10-3
J gene: TRBJ1-2
CDR3 DNA: TGTGCCATCAGTGAGTCCAACGACAGTAGAATGGCTAACTATGGCTACACCTTC
CDR3 protein: CAISESNDSRMANYGYTF

clone size: -
D gene: TRBD1
V gene: TRBV18
J gene: TRBJ2-5
CDR3 DNA: TGTGCCAGCTCACCGCCTGACTCGACAGGGGGCCGAGAGACCCAGTACTTC
CDR3 protein: CASSPPDSTGGRETQYF

clone size: -
D gene: -
V gene: TRBV30
J gene: TRBJ1-2
CDR3 DNA: TGTGCCTGGAGTGTAAATCAGGGCGCTAACTATGGCTACACCTTC
CDR3 protein: CAWSVNQGANYGYTF

clone size: -
D gene: TRBD1
V gene: TRBV27
J gene: TRBJ1-4
CDR3 DNA: TGTGCCAGCACTTTCGGGCCCCACAGGGGGCATAATGAAAAACTGTTTTTT
CDR3 protein: CASTFGPHRGHNEKLFF

clone size: -
D gene: -
V gene: TRBV6-2/TRBV6-3
J gene: TRBJ2-7
CDR3 DNA: TGTGCCAGCAGTTACTTCGGTTACGAGCAGTACTTC
CDR3 protein: CASSYFGYEQYF

clone size: -
D gene: TRBD2
V gene: TRBV20-1
J gene: TRBJ2-3
CDR3 DNA: TGCAGTGCTAGTCGCCGGGGGGTACTCACAGATACGCAGTATTTT
CDR3 protein: CSASRRGVLTDTQYF

clone size: -
D gene: TRBD1
V gene: TRBV6-2/TRBV6-3
J gene: TRBJ1-2
CDR3 DNA: TGTGCCAGCAGTTACTCTGGACAGGGGGACCCCTATGGCTACACCTTC
CDR3 protein: CASSYSGQGDPYGYTF

clone size: -
D gene: TRBD1
V gene: TRBV11-1
J gene: TRBJ1-1
CDR3 DNA: TGTGCCAGCAGCTTGCTACAGGGGATGAACACTGAAGCTTTCTTT
CDR3 protein: CASSLLQGMNTEAFF

clone size: -
D gene: TRBD1
V gene: TRBV4-3
J gene: TRBJ1-6
CDR3 DNA: TGCGCCAGCAGCCTGTTCGTAGGACAGGGGAATTCACCCCTCCACTTT
CDR3 protein: CASSLFVGQGNSPLHF

clone size: -
D gene: TRBD1
V gene: TRBV11-2
J gene: TRBJ2-7
CDR3 DNA: TGTGCCAGCAGCCGGAACCGGGACAGGGCCTACGAGCAGTACTTC
CDR3 protein: CASSRNRDRAYEQYF

clone size: -
D gene: -
V gene: TRBV11-3
J gene: TRBJ1-1
CDR3 DNA: TGTGCCAGCAGCTCTCGGGCAGGGGTGGCTGAAGCTTTCTTT
CDR3 protein: CASSSRAGVAEAFF

clone size: -
D gene: -
V gene: TRBV9
J gene: TRBJ2-7
CDR3 DNA: TGTGCCAGCAGCTCGACAGGTATCGGTTTATACGAGCAGTACTTC
CDR3 protein: CASSSTGIGLYEQYF

clone size: -
D gene: TRBD2
V gene: TRBV4-2
J gene: TRBJ2-3
CDR3 DNA: TGTGCCAGCAGCCAAATGGGTAGCGGGGGAGGAGATACGCAGTATTTT
CDR3 protein: CASSQMGSGGGDTQYF

clone size: -
D gene: TRBD1
V gene: TRBV4-1
J gene: TRBJ1-1
CDR3 DNA: TGCGCCAGCAGCCAAGTGGTACAGGGGGCCATGAACACTGAAGCTTTCTTT
CDR3 protein: CASSQVVQGAMNTEAFF

clone size: -
D gene: TRBD1
V gene: TRBV14
J gene: TRBJ1-2
CDR3 DNA: TGTGCCAGCAGCCATGACAGGGTAGTGAGCTATGGCTACACCTTC
CDR3 protein: CASSHDRVVSYGYTF

clone size: -
D gene: TRBD1
V gene: TRBV27
J gene: TRBJ1-1
CDR3 DNA: TGTGCCAGCAGACGTACACAGGGGAGGAACACTGAAGCTTTCTTT
CDR3 protein: CASRRTQGRNTEAFF

clone size: -
D gene: TRBD2
V gene: TRBV4-1
J gene: TRBJ2-3
CDR3 DNA: TGCGCCAGTAGAGCGGGAGGGCCCGCAGATACGCAGTATTTT
CDR3 protein: CASRAGGPADTQYF

clone size: -
D gene: TRBD1
V gene: TRBV28
J gene: TRBJ1-2
CDR3 DNA: TGTGCCAGCAGTTTTGAACGGACAGGATCTTACTATGGCTACACCTTC
CDR3 protein: CASSFERTGSYYGYTF

clone size: -
D gene: -
V gene: TRBV7-3
J gene: TRBJ1-1
CDR3 DNA: TGTGCCAGCAGCCCCGGCGGGGAGACTGAAGCTTTCTTT
CDR3 protein: CASSPGGETEAFF

clone size: -
D gene: TRBD2
V gene: TRBV11-1
J gene: TRBJ2-3
CDR3 DNA: TGTGCCAGCAGCTTAACGGCGGGGGGCACAGATACGCAGTATTTT
CDR3 protein: CASSLTAGGTDTQYF

clone size: -
D gene: -
V gene: TRBV5-6
J gene: TRBJ2-7
CDR3 DNA: TGTGCCAGCAGCTTTGGCGGCTCCTACGAGCAGTACTTC
CDR3 protein: CASSFGGSYEQYF

clone size: -
D gene: -
V gene: TRBV10-2
J gene: TRBJ1-1
CDR3 DNA: TGCGCCAGCAGGGTCCAGATAGCGGCGGAAGCTTTCTTT
CDR3 protein: CASRVQIAAEAFF

clone size: once
D gene: -
V gene: TRBV5-6
J gene: TRBJ2-3
CDR3 DNA: TGTGCCAGCAGCTTGGCCGGGGGGCCGGGCACAGATACGCAGTATTTT
CDR3 protein: CASSLAGGPGTDTQYF

clone size: -
D gene: -
V gene: TRBV6-6
J gene: TRBJ1-4
CDR3 DNA: TGTGCCAGCACCTTAGACAGGAGTACAACTAATGAAAAACTGTTTTTT
CDR3 protein: CASTLDRSTTNEKLFF

clone size: once
D gene: TRBD1
V gene: TRBV28
J gene: TRBJ1-2
CDR3 DNA: TGTGCCAGCAGCCACGAACGGACAGGAGACTATGGCTACACCTTC
CDR3 protein: CASSHERTGDYGYTF

clone size: -
D gene: TRBD1
V gene: TRBV18
J gene: TRBJ1-5
CDR3 DNA: TGTGCCAGCTCACCGGGACAGGGGGCCAATCAGCCCCAGCATTTT
CDR3 protein: CASSPGQGANQPQHF

clone size: -
D gene: TRBD1
V gene: TRBV11-3
J gene: TRBJ2-7
CDR3 DNA: TGTGCCAGCAGCCCAGGGGGAACCTACGAGCAGTACTTC
CDR3 protein: CASSPGGTYEQYF

clone size: -
D gene: -
V gene: TRBV5-6
J gene: TRBJ2-7
CDR3 DNA: TGTGCCAGCAGCTTGATCACAGGACAAGCCTACGAGCAGTACTTC
CDR3 protein: CASSLITGQAYEQYF

clone size: once
D gene: TRBD2
V gene: TRBV27
J gene: TRBJ2-7
CDR3 DNA: TGTGCCAGCAGTTTTCGGACTAGCGGGACCTACGAGCAGTACTTC
CDR3 protein: CASSFRTSGTYEQYF

clone size: -
D gene: -
V gene: TRBV29-1
J gene: TRBJ1-2
CDR3 DNA: TGCAGCGTTGATCGGGAGGACTATGGCTACACCTTC
CDR3 protein: CSVDREDYGYTF

clone size: -
D gene: TRBD1
V gene: TRBV6-5
J gene: TRBJ2-7
CDR3 DNA: TGTGCCAGCAGAGCCGACAGGGGGCTCTACGAGCAGTACTTC
CDR3 protein: CASRADRGLYEQYF

clone size: -
D gene: TRBD1
V gene: TRBV5-1
J gene: TRBJ1-4
CDR3 DNA: TGCGCCAGCAGCTTGGAAGGGGACAGGGTGATTGAAAAACTGTTTTTT
CDR3 protein: CASSLEGDRVIEKLFF

clone size: -
D gene: TRBD1
V gene: TRBV15
J gene: TRBJ2-7
CDR3 DNA: TGTGCCACCAGCCCGGGACAGAACTACGAGCAGTACTTC
CDR3 protein: CATSPGQNYEQYF

clone size: few
D gene: -
V gene: TRBV7-9
J gene: TRBJ2-7
CDR3 DNA: TGTGCCAGCAGCTTAGCCACCTTCAGCTCCTACGAGCAGTACTTC
CDR3 protein: CASSLATFSSYEQYF